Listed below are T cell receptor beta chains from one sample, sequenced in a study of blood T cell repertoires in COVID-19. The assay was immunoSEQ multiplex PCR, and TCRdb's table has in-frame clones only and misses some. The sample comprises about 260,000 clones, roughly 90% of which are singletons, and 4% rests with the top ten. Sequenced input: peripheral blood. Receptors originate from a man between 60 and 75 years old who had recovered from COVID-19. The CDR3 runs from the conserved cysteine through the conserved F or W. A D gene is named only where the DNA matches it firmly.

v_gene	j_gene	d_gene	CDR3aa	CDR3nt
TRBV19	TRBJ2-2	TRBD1	CASSTAGGNTGELFF	TGTGCCAGTAGTACGGCAGGGGGGAACACCGGGGAGCTGTTTTTT
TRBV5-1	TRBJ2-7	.	CASSSAGGSYEQYF	TGCGCCAGCAGCTCCGCCGGGGGCTCCTACGAGCAGTACTTC
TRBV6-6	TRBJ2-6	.	CASSRFETALSGANVLTF	TGTGCCAGCAGCCGATTCGAGACAGCCCTATCTGGGGCCAACGTCCTGACTTTC
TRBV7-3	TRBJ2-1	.	CASSLQGFDYNEQFF	TGTGCCAGCAGCTTACAGGGATTTGACTACAATGAGCAGTTCTTC
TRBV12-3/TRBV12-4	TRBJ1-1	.	CASSFLPNTEAFF	TGTGCCAGCAGTTTTCTCCCGAACACTGAAGCTTTCTTT
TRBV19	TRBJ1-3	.	CASTKTGSGNTIYF	TGTGCCAGTACCAAAACAGGCAGTGGAAACACCATATATTTT
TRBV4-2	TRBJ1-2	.	CASSQSGQGYGYTF	TGTGCCAGCAGCCAAAGCGGGCAGGGTTATGGCTACACCTTC
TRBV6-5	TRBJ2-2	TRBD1	CASSPGTGATGELFF	TGTGCCAGCAGCCCCGGGACAGGGGCCACCGGGGAGCTGTTTTTT
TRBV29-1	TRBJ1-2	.	CSVGDSRYGYTF	TGCAGCGTTGGCGACAGTCGCTATGGCTACACCTTC
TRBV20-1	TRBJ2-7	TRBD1	CSAKTRQGQYF	TGCAGTGCTAAGACCCGACAGGGGCAGTACTTC
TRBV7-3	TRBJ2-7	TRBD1	CASSLTGGAGGAYEQYF	TGTGCCAGCAGCTTAACGGGGGGCGCAGGGGGCGCCTACGAGCAGTACTTC
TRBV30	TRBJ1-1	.	CAWSAYRKGFPEAFF	TGTGCCTGGAGTGCTTACAGGAAGGGGTTTCCTGAAGCTTTCTTT